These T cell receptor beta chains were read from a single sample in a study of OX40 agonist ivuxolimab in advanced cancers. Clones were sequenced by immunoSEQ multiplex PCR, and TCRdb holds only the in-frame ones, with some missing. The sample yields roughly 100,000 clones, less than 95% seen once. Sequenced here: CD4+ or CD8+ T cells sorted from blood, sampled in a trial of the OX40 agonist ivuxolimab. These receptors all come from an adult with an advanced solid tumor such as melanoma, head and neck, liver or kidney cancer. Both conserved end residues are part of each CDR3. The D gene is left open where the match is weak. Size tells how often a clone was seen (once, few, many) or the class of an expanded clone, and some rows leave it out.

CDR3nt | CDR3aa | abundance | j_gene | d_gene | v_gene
TGTGCCAGCAGCCAACCAAAGGGCGGGTACGAGCAGTACTTC | CASSQPKGGYEQYF | NA | TRBJ2-7 | NA | TRBV4-2
TGTGCCTGGAGTCTGGGACTTCTGGAGACCCAGTACTTC | CAWSLGLLETQYF | NA | TRBJ2-5 | NA | TRBV30
TGTGCCAGCAGCCCAGGGGTTGAGACTAGCGGGAGACAAGAGACCCAGTACTTC | CASSPGVETSGRQETQYF | NA | TRBJ2-5 | TRBD2 | TRBV4-2
TGCGCCAGCAGCCAAGGAGGTCTAGCGGGAGTTCGGGAGCAGTTCTTC | CASSQGGLAGVREQFF | NA | TRBJ2-1 | TRBD2 | TRBV4-3
TGTGCCAGCAGTGAATCCGGGAAGGGCACAGATACGCAGTATTTT | CASSESGKGTDTQYF | NA | TRBJ2-3 | NA | TRBV25-1
TGTGCCAGCACCCAGGGGGCCTACAATGAGCAGTTCTTC | CASTQGAYNEQFF | NA | TRBJ2-1 | TRBD1 | TRBV6-5
TGTGCCAGCAGTGAAACGCCGGGACTAGATGATGAGCAGTTCTTC | CASSETPGLDDEQFF | NA | TRBJ2-1 | TRBD2 | TRBV6-1
TGTGCCAGCTCACCACTAGGACAGCCGAACACTGAAGCTTTCTTT | CASSPLGQPNTEAFF | once | TRBJ1-1 | NA | TRBV18
TGCAGCGTTGGTGGGGGGACTAGCGGGAGTGTCGGCACAGATACGCAGTATTTT | CSVGGGTSGSVGTDTQYF | NA | TRBJ2-3 | TRBD2 | TRBV29-1
TGTGCCAGCAGCCCCACAGGGGGTGCTAATGAAAAACTGTTTTTT | CASSPTGGANEKLFF | NA | TRBJ1-4 | TRBD1 | TRBV2
TGTGCCAGCAGCTTGATGTCAGGGCCCATTACAGATACGCAGTATTTT | CASSLMSGPITDTQYF | once | TRBJ2-3 | NA | TRBV7-8
TGCAGCGTTGAGAGGTCAGCAGAAGAGACCCAGTACTTC | CSVERSAEETQYF | NA | TRBJ2-5 | NA | TRBV29-1
TGCAGCGTTGAAGGGGGGACTAGCGAGTTGTACACAGATACGCAGTATTTT | CSVEGGTSELYTDTQYF | NA | TRBJ2-3 | TRBD2 | TRBV29-1
TGTGCCAGCAGTTATGCGGAGACCCAGTACTTC | CASSYAETQYF | NA | TRBJ2-5 | NA | TRBV6-6
TGTGCCAGCAGCCCCGGACAGGGGGCATCGAACACTGAAGCTTTCTTT | CASSPGQGASNTEAFF | NA | TRBJ1-1 | TRBD1 | TRBV11-3
TGTGCCAGCAGCTTAGATCTTTGGGAGGGGAATGAGCAGTTCTTC | CASSLDLWEGNEQFF | NA | TRBJ2-1 | TRBD2 | TRBV7-9
TGTGCCAGCAGTCGGGGACTAGCGGGACCGGAGACCCAGTACTTC | CASSRGLAGPETQYF | NA | TRBJ2-5 | TRBD2 | TRBV11-2
TGTGCCAGCAGCGTAGCAGGGGACACCGGGGAGCTGTTTTTT | CASSVAGDTGELFF | many | TRBJ2-2 | NA | TRBV9
TGTGCCAGCAGTTCCCCTGGACAGGACTATCCTGGAAACACCATATATTTT | CASSSPGQDYPGNTIYF | NA | TRBJ1-3 | TRBD1 | TRBV28
TGTGCCAGCAGTTACTCGAGAGGGACAGGATACGAGCAGTACTTC | CASSYSRGTGYEQYF | NA | TRBJ2-7 | TRBD1 | TRBV6-5
TGTGCCAGCAGCCAAGACATTACTAGCGGGAGTGAGACCCAGTACTTC | CASSQDITSGSETQYF | NA | TRBJ2-5 | TRBD2 | TRBV4-2
TGTGCCAGCAGCCGAGTGAGGGATGAGCAGTTCTTC | CASSRVRDEQFF | NA | TRBJ2-1 | NA | TRBV11-3
TGTGCCAGCAGCTTACGCAGCGGAGCCTACGAGCAGTACTTC | CASSLRSGAYEQYF | NA | TRBJ2-7 | NA | TRBV11-2
TGTGCCAGCAGGGAGGACAGGCTGAACACTGAAGCTTTCTTT | CASREDRLNTEAFF | NA | TRBJ1-1 | TRBD1 | TRBV7-2
TGCGCCAGCAGCTTGCTTAGCGGGAGACAAAACGGGGAGCTGTTTTTT | CASSLLSGRQNGELFF | NA | TRBJ2-2 | TRBD2 | TRBV5-1
TGTGCCAGCAGTTACATCGTGAGTTACAATGAGCAGTTCTTC | CASSYIVSYNEQFF | NA | TRBJ2-1 | NA | TRBV6-6
TGTGCCAGCAGCTTAGGTGGGGGTTATACCGGAAACACCATATATTTT | CASSLGGGYTGNTIYF | NA | TRBJ1-3 | NA | TRBV7-2